Listed here are 14 T cell receptor beta chains from one sample, sequenced in a study of PD-L1 blockade in urothelial cancer (dated by TCRdb to the late 2010s). Interpreted using the paper, the time point label stands for: pretreatment peripheral blood. Receptors were amplified or captured by the immunoSEQ multiplex PCR assay. TCRdb re-hosts the immuneACCESS table, in-frame sequences only. Its copies lack some clones; in the studies checked, an unresolved V gene accounts for under half of them, and the cause for the rest is not known. The sample has approximately 52,000 clones on record, approximately 85% of them singletons. The leading ten clones occupy 15% to 19% of the sample. The sequenced sample was PBMCs, obtained around atezolizumab (anti-PD-L1) treatment. These receptor sequences come from a man in his 70s with urothelial cancer.

V gene TRBV28 combines with J gene TRBJ2-2; D perhaps matches TRBD1 (5 bases). Germline CDR1 MDHEN, CDR2 SYDVKM. V was pared by 11 bases and J by 2 bases, with 18 bases between. This CDR3 is 15 amino acids long. The CDR3 nucleotides read TGTGCCGGATTCTCAGGGATCCTCAACACCGGGGAGCTGTTTTTT. Amino acid sequence: CAGFSGILNTGELFF.

This clone was picked up one time. This chain links TRBV27 with TRBJ2-7; no clear D gene. Germline V gives CDR1 MNHEY, CDR2 SMNVEV (reference sequence). The V and J ends lost 5 bases and 3 bases respectively, with 11 bases between them. This CDR3 region has 13 residues. The CDR3 DNA reads as TGTGCCAGCAGTCCCCGGTCTTTCTACGAGCAGTACTTC. Translated, it gives CASSPRSFYEQYF.

This clone appeared once. The rearrangement uses TRBV7-9 and TRBJ2-1; D call uncertain. From germline, CDR1 is SEHNR and CDR2 FQNEAQ (reference sequence). V was shortened by 5 bases and J by 9 bases, with 20 bases between the two germline ends. The CDR3 sequence is 15 residues long. This chain's CDR3 is CASSPPPTRSGEQFF. CDR3 DNA sequence: TGTGCCAGCAGCCCGCCACCGACGCGTTCGGGTGAGCAGTTCTTC.

CDR3 sequence: CASSLGGEIGYEQYF. Written as DNA, the CDR3 is TGTGCCAGCAGCTTGGGGGGGGAAATTGGCTACGAGCAGTACTTC. This rearrangement joins TRBV5-6 to TRBJ2-7, with D perhaps TRBD2 (6 bases). The CDR3 loop spans 15 amino acids. Germline CDR1 is SGHDT and CDR2 is YYEEEE. Trimming stripped 0 bases from V and 3 bases from J, with 13 bases between.

This clone was seen just once. The rearrangement uses TRBV19 and TRBJ1-2; a weak D match, TRBD1 (6 bases). Germline V lookup: CDR1 LNHDA, CDR2 SQIVND (reference sequence). The V end was cut by 3 bases, the J end by 0 bases, with 8 bases between. The CDR3 runs 14 residues. Here the CDR3 DNA reads TGTGCCAGTAGTATCGGACAGTCTAACTATGGCTACACCTTC. Its translation is CASSIGQSNYGYTF.

The CDR3 coding sequence is TGTGCCAGCAGCTTGGCCTACAGACAGGGTTTGACCGGGGAGCTGTTTTTT. Translated, it gives CASSLAYRQGLTGELFF. This sequence joins TRBV5-4 and TRBJ2-2; TRBD1 matches at 7 bases. The CDR3 contains 17 residues. V lost 0 bases to trimming and J lost 5 bases; unmatched junction nucleotides: 10. Looked up from germline, CDR1 is SGHNT and CDR2 is YYREEE (reference sequence).

The chain links TRBV6-5 to TRBJ2-7; 12 positions match TRBD1. This CDR3 has 16 amino acids. Looked up from germline, CDR1 is MNHEY and CDR2 is SVGAGI. The J segment lost 2 bases and the V segment lost 0 bases, leaving 2 bases of the junction unmatched. The CDR3 DNA is TGTGCCAGCAGTTACTCCGGGACAGGGGGCCCCTACGAGCAGTACTTC. Residues: CASSYSGTGGPYEQYF.

This CDR3 reads CASRGHIYEQYF. CDR3 coding DNA: TGTGCCAGCAGGGGACATATCTACGAGCAGTACTTC. This chain links TRBV21-1 with TRBJ2-7; the table names TRBD1, a call not compared with the DNA. TRBV21-1 is classified as a pseudogene. The length of the CDR3 is 12 residues.

The chain employs TRBV28 and TRBJ1-3, with D possibly being TRBD1 (6 bases). Trimming took 5 bases from V and 2 from J, leaving 10 bases between them. Germline CDR1 reads MDHEN; CDR2 reads SYDVKM. This CDR3 is built from 14 residues. The chain's CDR3 is CASSEQGPGNTIYF. The DNA for the CDR3 is TGTGCCAGCAGTGAACAGGGTCCTGGAAACACCATATATTTT.

The chain uses TRBV5-5 and TRBJ1-1; 9 bases map to TRBD1. V lost 0 bases and J lost 1; bases outside the gene matches: 10. In germline, CDR1 is SGHKS, CDR2 YYEKEE (reference sequence). The CDR3 is 18 residues long. CDR3 in amino acids: CASSLALRTGVGNTEAFF. The CDR3 DNA reads as TGTGCCAGCAGCTTGGCCCTAAGGACAGGGGTCGGGAACACTGAAGCTTTCTTT. The whole variable domain, filled in from reference TRBV5-5 and TRBJ1-1, reads DAGVTQSPTHLIKTRGQQVTLRCSPISGHKSVSWYQQVLGQGPQFIFQYYEKEERGRGNFPDRFSARQFPNYSSELNVNALLLGDSALYLCASSLALRTGVGNTEAFFGQGTRLTVV.

This chain joins TRBV5-4 and TRBJ1-2, with a possible D match to TRBD1 (6 bases). The V end lost 0 bases, the J end lost 8 bases, and 11 bases lay between the germline ends. The CDR3 contains 13 residues. Per germline, CDR1 SGHNT and CDR2 YYREEE (reference sequence). CDR3 nucleotide sequence: TGTGCCAGCAGCTTGGTTGACCAGGGGGGCTACACCTTC. It specifies CASSLVDQGGYTF.

V gene TRBV7-9 combines with J gene TRBJ1-3, with D unclear. The length of the CDR3 is 16 residues. V was cut by 2 bases and J by 3 bases, with 14 bases left in between. Germline values: CDR1 SEHNR, CDR2 FQNEAQ (reference sequence). CDR3 DNA sequence: TGTGCCAGCAGCTTACACCCCGGAGCACGTGGAAACACCATATATTTT. Its protein product is CASSLHPGARGNTIYF.

The sample holds one count of this clone. The chain uses TRBV7-6 and TRBJ1-1, with TRBD1 matching over 7 bases. The CDR3 covers 14 residues. Germline V lookup: CDR1 SGHVS, CDR2 FNYEAQ. V was clipped by 6 bases and J by 4 bases; unmatched bases: 8. In DNA form, the CDR3 reads TGTGCCAGCAGTCGGACAGGCCAGGTCACTGAAGCTTTCTTT. This encodes CASSRTGQVTEAFF. Full variable domain (rest looked up from reference TRBV7-6 and TRBJ1-1): GAGVSQSPRYKVTKRGQDVALRCDPISGHVSLYWYRQALGQGPEFLTYFNYEAQQDKSGLPNDRFSAERPEGSISTLTIQRTEQRDSAMYRCASSRTGQVTEAFFGQGTRLTVV.

The chain is built from TRBV19 and TRBJ2-2; D might be TRBD1 (5 bases). V was clipped by 7 bases and J by 3 bases, with 27 bases between them. The length of the CDR3 is 19 residues. CDR1 and CDR2 from the germline V gene are LNHDA and SQIVND (reference sequence). The CDR3 reads CASTPRAIRRTSDTGELFF. Written as DNA, the CDR3 is TGTGCCAGTACCCCGCGAGCAATAAGGCGGACATCTGACACCGGGGAGCTGTTTTTT.